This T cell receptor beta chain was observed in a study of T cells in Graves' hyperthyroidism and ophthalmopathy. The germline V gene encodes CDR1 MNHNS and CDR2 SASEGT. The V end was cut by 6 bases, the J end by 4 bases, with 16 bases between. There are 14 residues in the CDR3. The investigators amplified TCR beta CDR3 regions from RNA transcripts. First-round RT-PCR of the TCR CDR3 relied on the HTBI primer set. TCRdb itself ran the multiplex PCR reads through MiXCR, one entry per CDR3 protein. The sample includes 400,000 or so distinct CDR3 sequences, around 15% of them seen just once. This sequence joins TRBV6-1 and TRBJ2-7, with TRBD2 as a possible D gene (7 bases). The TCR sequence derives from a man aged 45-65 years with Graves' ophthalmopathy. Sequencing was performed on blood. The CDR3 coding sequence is TGTGCCAGCAGCCCCGTGCGGGGGCCTTACGAGCAGTACTTC. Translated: CASSPVRGPYEQYF.